The 29 T cell receptor beta chains presented below share a single source sample, sequenced in a study of identical twins. TCRdb ran MiXCR on the 5' RACE reads and lists one entry per CDR3 protein. The sample contains roughly 250,000 distinct CDR3 sequences, more than 13% of which appear only once. The specimen sequenced was memory (CD45RO+) T cells sorted from blood. The receptors originated from a woman younger than 30 in good health.

This clonotype was picked up a small number of times. The V and J genes are TRBV5-1 and TRBJ2-3; 7 bases align to TRBD1. Trimming at V came to 0 bases and at J to 0 bases, leaving 1 base not matched to a gene. Germline V gene sequence: CDR1 SGHRS, CDR2 YFSETQ. CDR3 length: 15 residues. The CDR3 DNA is TGCGCCAGCAGCTTGGACAGGGGAAGCACAGATACGCAGTATTTT. This sequence encodes CASSLDRGSTDTQYF.

The CDR3 DNA follows: TGCGCCAGCAGTGAGCGACAGATCTTGAACATTCAGTACTTC. Translated: CASSERQILNIQYF. The chain carries TRBV10-2 and TRBJ2-4; perhaps TRBD1 as D (5 bases). Trimming took 2 bases from V and 7 from J, leaving 12 bases between them. Looked up from germline, CDR1 is WSHSY and CDR2 is SAAADI. The CDR3 length is 14 residues.

The chain recombines TRBV6-1 with TRBJ2-1; 8 bases map to TRBD2. Germline values: CDR1 MNHNS, CDR2 SASEGT. V trimming: 6 bases; J trimming: 3 bases; junction bases outside the gene matches: 4. The length of the CDR3 is 14 residues. CDR3 DNA: TGTGCCAGCAGACCTAGCGGGCTCTACAATGAGCAGTTCTTC. It translates to CASRPSGLYNEQFF.

The chain has TRBV20-1 and TRBJ2-7; TRBD1 matches 9 bases. V lost 1 base, J lost 7 bases, and 5 bases stayed unmatched. The CDR3 consists of 13 residues. The germline CDR1 and CDR2 sequences are DFQATT and SNEGSKA (reference sequence). The CDR3 region has the DNA TGCAGTGCTAGAGTGACAGGGGGAAGGGAGCAGTACTTC. Its translation is CSARVTGGREQYF.

In its sample, this clonotype was seen a few times. The rearrangement joins TRBV5-1 to TRBJ1-4; D is uncertain. The CDR3 runs 14 residues. V was trimmed by 0 bases and J by 8 bases, leaving 11 bases between them. The V gene's germline CDR1 is SGHRS and CDR2 YFSETQ. CDR3 sequence reads: CASSLGGLEEKLFF. The DNA of the CDR3 is TGCGCCAGCAGCTTGGGAGGCTTAGAAGAAAAACTGTTTTTT.

This chain links TRBV3-1 with TRBJ2-7; 8 bases agree with TRBD2. The CDR3 runs to 14 residues. The ends lost 10 bases at V and 6 bases at J; junction bases unmatched: 14. CDR1 and CDR2 (germline): LGHDT, YNNKEL (reference sequence). CDR3 sequence reads: CATSQRGLAPEQYF. In nucleotides, the CDR3 is TGTGCCACAAGCCAGCGGGGGCTAGCCCCCGAGCAGTACTTC.

In this sample, this clonotype turned up many times. The rearrangement uses TRBV12-3 or TRBV12-4 and TRBJ2-3; D possibly corresponds to TRBD2 (6 bases). V was shortened by 7 bases and J by 0 bases, with 14 bases between the two germline ends. The CDR3 has 15 residues. Here the CDR3 DNA reads TGTGCCAGCAAGGGGACTCTTACCAGCACAGATACGCAGTATTTT. Protein product: CASKGTLTSTDTQYF.

J is TRBJ2-3 and V is TRBV4-3; D not certain. Germline V CDR1 and CDR2: LGHNA, YSLEER. The CDR3 is made up of 12 amino acids. V dropped 1 base and J dropped 7 bases, with 6 bases sitting between them. Written as DNA, the CDR3 is TGCGCCAGCAGCCAAGGACTCCATACGCAGTATTTT. This translates into CASSQGLHTQYF.

This clonotype came up many times. This chain joins TRBV20-1 and TRBJ2-3, with D perhaps TRBD1 (6 bases). Per the germline V gene, CDR1 is DFQATT and CDR2 is SNEGSKA (reference sequence). This CDR3 comprises 13 residues. The V end lost 6 bases, the J end lost 1 base, and 11 bases lay between the germline ends. The CDR3 loop is CSARDTGTDTQYF. As DNA, the CDR3 is TGCAGTGCAAGGGACACCGGCACAGATACGCAGTATTTT.

In this sample, this clonotype turned up a few times. The rearrangement joins TRBV7-9 to TRBJ2-1; a weak D match, TRBD1 (5 bases). Trimming left V 3 bases short and J 3 bases short, with 15 bases between. Per germline, CDR1 SEHNR and CDR2 FQNEAQ (reference sequence). The CDR3 length is 16 residues. In DNA form, the CDR3 reads TGTGCCAGCAGCTTCATGGGGCTCCGAGGCTACAATGAGCAGTTCTTC. This encodes CASSFMGLRGYNEQFF.

In its sample, this clonotype was seen many times. J is TRBJ2-3 and V is TRBV11-3; TRBD2 aligns across 14 bases. V was clipped by 2 bases and J by 4 bases; unmatched bases: 14. Germline CDR1 and CDR2: SGHNT and YENEEA. CDR3 length equals 20 residues. CDR3 sequence: CASSLRAATSGRAISDTQYF. As DNA, the CDR3 is TGTGCCAGCAGCTTAAGGGCTGCGACTAGCGGGAGGGCCATTTCAGATACGCAGTATTTT.

The V and J genes are TRBV20-1 and TRBJ2-7, with a possible D match to TRBD1 (5 bases). The CDR3 sequence is 15 residues long. Germline V gene data show CDR1 as DFQATT and CDR2 as SNEGSKA (reference sequence). V shed 6 bases and J shed 2 bases, with 20 bases lying between them. The CDR3 coding sequence is TGCAGTGCCCCCGCTACTCTCGGACACCCCTACGAGCAGTACTTC. Translating gives CSAPATLGHPYEQYF.

This clonotype has only a few counts. The gene calls are TRBV12-3 or TRBV12-4 and TRBJ1-1, with D tentatively TRBD1 (5 bases). Deletions cut 2 bases from V and 1 base from J, with 11 bases between. CDR3 size: 15 residues. Here the CDR3 reads CASSLSIGQNTEAFF. DNA of the CDR3: TGTGCCAGCAGTTTATCAATCGGACAGAACACTGAAGCTTTCTTT.

The sample holds many counts of this clonotype. This chain joins TRBV5-1 and TRBJ2-7; 8 bases match TRBD1. Trimming took 4 bases from V and 9 from J; bases not matched to a gene: 6. The CDR3 loop spans 12 amino acids. Germline V gene lookup returns CDR1 SGHRS and CDR2 YFSETQ. The CDR3 protein is CASSPGQGRQYF. CDR3 sequence (DNA): TGCGCCAGCAGCCCTGGACAGGGTCGGCAGTACTTC.

The chain uses TRBV19 and TRBJ2-5; D is undetermined. CDR3 size: 14 residues. Germline CDR1 reads LNHDA; CDR2 reads SQIVND (reference sequence). V was trimmed by 5 bases and J by 1 base, leaving 11 bases between them. Written as DNA, the CDR3 is TGTGCCAGTAGTTTATCCCCGACCCAAGAGACCCAGTACTTC. Protein: CASSLSPTQETQYF.

This chain links TRBV3-1 with TRBJ2-7, with unresolved D. CDR1 is LGHDT, CDR2 YNNKEL, per germline (reference sequence). Deletions cut 2 bases from V and 2 bases from J, with 10 bases between. This CDR3 has 14 residues. CDR3 sequence: CASSQSDGAYEQYF. CDR3 nucleotides: TGTGCCAGCAGCCAATCCGACGGAGCCTACGAGCAGTACTTC.

J is TRBJ2-1 and V is TRBV7-9; 9 bases fit TRBD1. CDR1 is SEHNR and CDR2 is FQNEAQ in the germline V gene (reference sequence). The CDR3 sequence is 16 residues long. The junction had 7 bases not matched to a gene; V was cut back by 5 bases and J by 2 bases. The DNA for the CDR3 is TGTGCCAGCAGCCTAGGGACAGGGAAGACCTACAATGAGCAGTTCTTC. It specifies CASSLGTGKTYNEQFF.

In this sample, this clonotype turned up many times. The rearrangement links TRBV5-1 to TRBJ2-3; D perhaps matches TRBD2 (6 bases). This CDR3 has 15 amino acids. With 0 bases removed from V and 2 bases from J, the gap between germline ends came to 10 bases. Germline V lookup: CDR1 SGHRS, CDR2 YFSETQ. Written as DNA, the CDR3 is TGCGCCAGCAGCTTGGCCGGGACTCACACAGATACGCAGTATTTT. Protein sequence: CASSLAGTHTDTQYF.

In its sample, this clonotype was seen a few times. The V and J genes are TRBV6-6 and TRBJ2-1, with 9 bases fitting TRBD1. After removal of 2 bases from V and 7 bases from J, the junction contained 0 bases not matched to a gene. Germline loops: CDR1 MNHNY, CDR2 SVGAGI (reference sequence). The CDR3 is made up of 13 amino acids. DNA of the CDR3: TGTGCCAGCAGTTACGGGACAGGGAATGAGCAGTTCTTC. Protein sequence: CASSYGTGNEQFF.

This clonotype was counted between two and nine times. CDR3 loop: CASSLVGLPYTGELFF. CDR3 DNA: TGTGCCAGCAGCTTAGTGGGACTACCTTACACCGGGGAGCTGTTTTTT. V and J are TRBV7-2 and TRBJ2-2, with 7 positions matching TRBD2. V dropped 1 base and J dropped 3; count of bases not matched to a gene: 5. The CDR3 runs to 16 residues. CDR1 and CDR2 (germline): SGHTA, FQGNSA.

This chain connects TRBV7-9 to TRBJ1-1; D remains ambiguous. With 5 bases removed from V and 1 base from J, the gap between germline ends came to 11 bases. This CDR3 has 14 amino acids. Germline lookup yields CDR1 SEHNR and CDR2 FQNEAQ (reference sequence). The CDR3 region is CASSNFEQNTEAFF. In DNA form, the CDR3 reads TGTGCCAGCAGCAACTTCGAGCAGAACACTGAAGCTTTCTTT.

The genes are TRBV3-1 and TRBJ2-7; the match to TRBD1 covers 8 bases. There are 15 residues in the CDR3. CDR1 LGHDT and CDR2 YNNKEL come from the germline V gene (reference sequence). V dropped 4 bases and J dropped 2; count of bases not matched to a gene: 7. CDR3 amino acids: CASSLTGGWTYEQYF. The CDR3 region has the DNA TGTGCCAGCAGCCTCACAGGGGGTTGGACCTACGAGCAGTACTTC.

This clonotype turned up a few times. This chain connects TRBV19 to TRBJ2-3; D may be TRBD1 or TRBD2 (5 bases each). Germline values: CDR1 LNHDA, CDR2 SQIVND (reference sequence). Trimming removed 3 bases from V and 6 bases from J, with 19 bases in between. The CDR3 spans 16 residues. Written as DNA, the CDR3 is TGTGCCAGTAGTATGAATGGGGGAATTCCTCCCGATACGCAGTATTTT. Protein: CASSMNGGIPPDTQYF. Full variable domain (outside the CDR3, taken from reference TRBV19 and TRBJ2-3): DGGITQSPKYLFRKEGQNVTLSCEQNLNHDAMYWYRQDPGQGLRLIYYSQIVNDFQKGDIAEGYSVSREKKESFPLTVTSAQKNPTAFYLCASSMNGGIPPDTQYFGPGTRLTVL.

The gene calls are TRBV7-9 and TRBJ2-3; tentative D call: TRBD2 (6 bases). V lost 4 bases to trimming and J lost 2 bases, with 19 bases between them. Looked up from germline, CDR1 is SEHNR and CDR2 is FQNEAQ (reference sequence). The CDR3 totals 17 residues. In DNA, the CDR3 is TGTGCCAGCAGCTCGAACCGGGCTGGCGGGGCCACAGATACGCAGTATTTT. Its translation is CASSSNRAGGATDTQYF.

This clonotype showed up just a few times. This rearrangement joins TRBV6-1 to TRBJ2-1; the D gene is possibly TRBD1 (6 bases). V was shortened by 6 bases and J by 3 bases, with 15 bases between the two germline ends. CDR1 and CDR2 from the germline V gene are MNHNS and SASEGT. This CDR3 contains 15 residues. The CDR3, as DNA: TGTGCCAGCAGCCAGCGGCAGGGGAACTACAATGAGCAGTTCTTC. It yields the protein CASSQRQGNYNEQFF.

The V gene is TRBV20-1, the J gene TRBJ2-7; D assignment may be TRBD1 or TRBD2 (5 bases each). Germline V gene data show CDR1 as DFQATT and CDR2 as SNEGSKA (reference sequence). CDR3 length: 13 residues. V was pared by 5 bases and J by 2 bases, with 13 bases between. The CDR3 is CSAGGPGTYEQYF. In DNA, the CDR3 is TGCAGTGCTGGGGGACCGGGGACCTACGAGCAGTACTTC.

This clonotype was picked up a small number of times. The V call is TRBV3-1, the J call TRBJ2-3, with D perhaps matching TRBD1 or TRBD2 (6 bases each). Between the trimmed V and J ends, which lost 3 bases and 2 bases, there was a span of 15 bases. The germline gives CDR1 LGHDT, CDR2 YNNKEL (reference sequence). The CDR3 contains 16 residues. The DNA of the CDR3 is TGTGCCAGCAGCCAGAAAAAGGGGGGATACACAGATACGCAGTATTTT. This codes for CASSQKKGGYTDTQYF.

This chain connects TRBV20-1 to TRBJ2-3; D not resolved. The CDR3 runs 13 residues. CDR1 is DFQATT and CDR2 is SNEGSKA in the germline V gene (reference sequence). V was shortened by 3 bases and J by 5 bases, with 12 bases between the two germline ends. CDR3 sequence (DNA): TGCAGTGCTAGTCCCGGAAGCGAAGATACGCAGTATTTT. Protein sequence: CSASPGSEDTQYF.

The chain joins TRBV7-9 to TRBJ1-1; no clear D gene. Germline CDR1 reads SEHNR; CDR2 reads FQNEAQ (reference sequence). V lost 6 bases and J 2 bases, leaving 10 bases between the germline ends. The CDR3 runs 13 residues. CDR3: CASRTEANTEAFF. DNA of the CDR3: TGTGCCAGCAGGACGGAGGCTAACACTGAAGCTTTCTTT.